Given below is one T cell receptor beta chain in context. Per the study methods: Estimation of nucleated cell counts was performed using reference gene primer amplification. TCRdb's table, derived via immunoSEQ multiplex PCR, lists solely in-frame clones and lacks some. V, J and clone size are taken as reported in that table, and D and trimming were inferred from the DNA itself. This table holds around 270,000 clones, around 89% found once. The CDR3 sequence is 13 residues long. Germline V gene data show CDR1 as SGHDT and CDR2 as YYEEEE. V lost 6 bases and J lost 8, with 14 bases in between. These data are taken from a study of blood T cell repertoires in COVID-19. Study context: Spain, Italy and the United States supplied samples that represented acute and convalescent COVID-19. From T cells, B-cell-depleted T cells, or PBMCs came the material, which was cDNA or gDNA.

The V call is TRBV5-6, the J call TRBJ2-2; weak D call: TRBD2 (5 bases). The receptor comes from a man aged 55 to 70 who had recovered from COVID-19. Sequencing was performed on peripheral blood. The CDR3 reads CASKLDLRGELFF. CDR3 sequence (DNA): TGTGCCAGCAAACTAGACCTCAGAGGGGAGCTGTTTTTT.